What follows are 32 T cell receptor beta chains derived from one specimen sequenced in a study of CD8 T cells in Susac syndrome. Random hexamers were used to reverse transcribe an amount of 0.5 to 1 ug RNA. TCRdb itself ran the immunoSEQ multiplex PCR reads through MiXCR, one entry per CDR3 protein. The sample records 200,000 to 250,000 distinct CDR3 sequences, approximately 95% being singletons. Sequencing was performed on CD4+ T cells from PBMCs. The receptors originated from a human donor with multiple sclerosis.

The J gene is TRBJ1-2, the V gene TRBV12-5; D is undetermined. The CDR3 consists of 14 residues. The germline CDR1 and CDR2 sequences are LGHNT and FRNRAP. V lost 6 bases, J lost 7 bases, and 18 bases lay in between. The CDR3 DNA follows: TGTGCTAGTGGCCCATCGTTGATTCGACGTGGCTACACCTTC. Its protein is CASGPSLIRRGYTF.

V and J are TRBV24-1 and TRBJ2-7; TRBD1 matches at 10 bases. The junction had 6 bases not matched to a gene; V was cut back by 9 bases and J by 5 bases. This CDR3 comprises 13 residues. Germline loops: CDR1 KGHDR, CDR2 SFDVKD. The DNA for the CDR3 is TGTGCCACCCCTTGGGACAGGGGCCACGAGCAGTACTTC. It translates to CATPWDRGHEQYF.

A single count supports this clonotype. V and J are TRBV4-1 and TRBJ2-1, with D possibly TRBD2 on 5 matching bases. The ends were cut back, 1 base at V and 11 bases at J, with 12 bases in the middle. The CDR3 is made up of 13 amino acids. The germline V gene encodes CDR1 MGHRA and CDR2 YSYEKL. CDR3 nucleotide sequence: TGCGCCAGCAGCCAAGTTGGAGGTGATAAGCAGTTCTTC. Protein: CASSQVGGDKQFF.

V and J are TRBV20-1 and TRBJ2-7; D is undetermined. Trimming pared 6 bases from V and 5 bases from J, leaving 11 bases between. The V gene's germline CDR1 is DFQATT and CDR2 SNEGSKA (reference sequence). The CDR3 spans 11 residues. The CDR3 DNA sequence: TGCAGTGCCCTATCGATGGACGAGCAGTACGTC. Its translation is CSALSMDEQYV.

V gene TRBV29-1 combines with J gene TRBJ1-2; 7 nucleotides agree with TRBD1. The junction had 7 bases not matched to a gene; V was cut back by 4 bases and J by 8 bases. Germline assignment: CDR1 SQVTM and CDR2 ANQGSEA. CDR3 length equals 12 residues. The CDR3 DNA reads TGCAGCGTTGGCAGGGGGGCTGAAGGCTACACCTTC. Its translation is CSVGRGAEGYTF.

In DNA, the CDR3 is TGCAGCGCGGGACAGCCTAATTCACCCCTCCACTTT. As protein: CSAGQPNSPLHF. The chain combines TRBV29-1 with TRBJ1-6; 7 positions agree with TRBD1. CDR1 is SQVTM, CDR2 ANQGSEA, per germline. The CDR3 sequence is 12 residues long. Trimming took 7 bases from V and 6 from J; bases not matched to a gene: 3.

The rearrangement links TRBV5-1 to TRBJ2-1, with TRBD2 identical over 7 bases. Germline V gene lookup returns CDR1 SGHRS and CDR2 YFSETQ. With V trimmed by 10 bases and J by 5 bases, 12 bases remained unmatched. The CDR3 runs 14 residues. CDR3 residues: CASGGLGLNNEQFF. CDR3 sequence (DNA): TGCGCCTCGGGAGGACTAGGTCTGAACAATGAGCAGTTCTTC. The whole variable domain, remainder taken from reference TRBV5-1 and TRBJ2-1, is KAGVTQTPRYLIKTRGQQVTLSCSPISGHRSVSWYQQTPGQGLQFLFEYFSETQRNKGNFPGRFSGRQFSNSRSEMNVSTLELGDSALYLCASGGLGLNNEQFFGPGTRLTVL.

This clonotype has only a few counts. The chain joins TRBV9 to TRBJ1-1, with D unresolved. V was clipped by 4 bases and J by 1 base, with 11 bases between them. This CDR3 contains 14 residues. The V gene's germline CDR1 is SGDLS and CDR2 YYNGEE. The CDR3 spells CASSPSGPNTEAFF. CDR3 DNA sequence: TGTGCCAGCAGCCCCTCCGGCCCGAACACTGAAGCTTTCTTT.

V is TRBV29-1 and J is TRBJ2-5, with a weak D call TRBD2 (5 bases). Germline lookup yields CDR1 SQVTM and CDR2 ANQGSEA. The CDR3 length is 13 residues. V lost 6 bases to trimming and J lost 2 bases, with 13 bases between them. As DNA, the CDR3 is TGCAGCGTAGGAGTGACTATTCAAGAGACCCAGTACTTC. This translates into CSVGVTIQETQYF.

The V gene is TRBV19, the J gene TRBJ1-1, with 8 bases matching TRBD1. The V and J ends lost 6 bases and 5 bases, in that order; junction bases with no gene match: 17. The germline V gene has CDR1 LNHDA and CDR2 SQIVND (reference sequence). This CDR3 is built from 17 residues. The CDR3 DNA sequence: TGTGCCAGTAGCCCGAATGGCGGCAGGGGGCGCGGGACTGAAGCTTTCTTT. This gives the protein CASSPNGGRGRGTEAFF.

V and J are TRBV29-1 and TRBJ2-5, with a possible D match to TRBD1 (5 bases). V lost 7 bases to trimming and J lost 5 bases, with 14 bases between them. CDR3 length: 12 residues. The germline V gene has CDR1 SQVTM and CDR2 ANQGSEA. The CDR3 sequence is CSALSGRETQYF. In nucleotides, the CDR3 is TGCAGCGCCCTTTCAGGGCGGGAGACCCAGTACTTC. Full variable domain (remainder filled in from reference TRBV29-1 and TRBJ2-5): SAVISQKPSRDICQRGTSLTIQCQVDSQVTMMFWYRQQPGQSLTLIATANQGSEATYESGFVIDKFPISRPNLTFSTLTVSNMSPEDSSIYLCSALSGRETQYFGPGTRLLVL.

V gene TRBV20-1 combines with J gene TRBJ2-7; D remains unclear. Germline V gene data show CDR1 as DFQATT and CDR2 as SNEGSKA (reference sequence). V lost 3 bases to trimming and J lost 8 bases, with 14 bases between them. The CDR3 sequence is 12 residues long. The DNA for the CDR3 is TGCAGTGCTAGGACCCAAGGATTTAAGCAGTACTTC. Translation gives CSARTQGFKQYF.

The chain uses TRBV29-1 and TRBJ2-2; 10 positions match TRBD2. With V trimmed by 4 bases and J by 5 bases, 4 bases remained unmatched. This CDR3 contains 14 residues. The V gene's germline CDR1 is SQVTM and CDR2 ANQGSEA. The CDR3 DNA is TGCAGCGTTGCCCTAGCGGGGGATACCGGGGAGCTGTTTTTT. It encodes CSVALAGDTGELFF.

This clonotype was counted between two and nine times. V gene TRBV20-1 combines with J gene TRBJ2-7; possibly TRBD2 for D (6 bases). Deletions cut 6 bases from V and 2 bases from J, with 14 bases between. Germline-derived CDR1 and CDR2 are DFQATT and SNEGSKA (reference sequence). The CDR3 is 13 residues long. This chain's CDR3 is CSAGTSGAYEQYF. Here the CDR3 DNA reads TGCAGTGCCGGGACTTCGGGGGCCTACGAGCAGTACTTC.

The CDR3 here is CASSQVGAGQFF. The CDR3 DNA reads TGTGCCAGCTCCCAGGTCGGGGCCGGGCAGTTCTTC. The rearrangement joins TRBV16 to TRBJ2-1; either TRBD1 or TRBD2 may fit D (5 bases each). Per the germline V gene, CDR1 is KGHSY and CDR2 is FQNENV. V lost 8 bases, J lost 12 bases, and 17 bases lay in between. This CDR3 spans 12 amino acids.

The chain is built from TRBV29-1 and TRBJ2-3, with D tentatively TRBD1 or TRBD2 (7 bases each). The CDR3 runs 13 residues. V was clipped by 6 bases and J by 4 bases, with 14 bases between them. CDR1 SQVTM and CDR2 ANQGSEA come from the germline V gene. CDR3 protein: CSVGQGGADTQYF. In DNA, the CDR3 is TGCAGCGTGGGGCAGGGGGGGGCAGATACGCAGTATTTT.

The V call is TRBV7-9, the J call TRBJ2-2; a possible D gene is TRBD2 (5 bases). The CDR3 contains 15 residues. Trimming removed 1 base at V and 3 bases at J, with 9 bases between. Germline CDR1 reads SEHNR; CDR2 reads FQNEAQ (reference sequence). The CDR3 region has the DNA TGTGCCAGCAGCTTAGACGGGGTGGACACCGGGGAGCTGTTTTTT. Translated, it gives CASSLDGVDTGELFF.

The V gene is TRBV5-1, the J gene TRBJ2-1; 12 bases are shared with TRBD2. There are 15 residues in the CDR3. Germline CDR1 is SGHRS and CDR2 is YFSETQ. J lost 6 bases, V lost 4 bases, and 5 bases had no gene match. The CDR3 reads CASSGTSGGSNEQFF. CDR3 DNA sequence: TGCGCCAGCAGCGGAACTAGCGGGGGGAGCAATGAGCAGTTCTTC.

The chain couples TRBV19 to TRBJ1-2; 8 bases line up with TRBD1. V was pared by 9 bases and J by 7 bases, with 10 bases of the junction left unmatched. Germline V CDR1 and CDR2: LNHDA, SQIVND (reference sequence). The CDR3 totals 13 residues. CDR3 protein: CASFQDRVGGYTF. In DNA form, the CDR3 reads TGTGCCAGCTTTCAGGACAGGGTCGGTGGCTACACCTTC.

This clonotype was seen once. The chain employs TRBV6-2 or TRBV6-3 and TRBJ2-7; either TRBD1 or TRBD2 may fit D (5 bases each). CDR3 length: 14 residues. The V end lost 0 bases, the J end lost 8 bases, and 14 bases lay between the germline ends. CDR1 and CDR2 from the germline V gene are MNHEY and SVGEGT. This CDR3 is CASSYSYGARQQYV. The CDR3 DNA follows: TGTGCCAGCAGTTACTCTTACGGGGCCCGCCAGCAGTACGTC.

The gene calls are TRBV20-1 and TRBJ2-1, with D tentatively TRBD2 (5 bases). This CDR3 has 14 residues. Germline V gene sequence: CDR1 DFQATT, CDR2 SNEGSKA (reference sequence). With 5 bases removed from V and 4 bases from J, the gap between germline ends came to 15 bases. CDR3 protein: CSAVTPGIYNEQFF. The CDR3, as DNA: TGCAGTGCTGTGACACCGGGAATTTACAATGAGCAGTTCTTC.

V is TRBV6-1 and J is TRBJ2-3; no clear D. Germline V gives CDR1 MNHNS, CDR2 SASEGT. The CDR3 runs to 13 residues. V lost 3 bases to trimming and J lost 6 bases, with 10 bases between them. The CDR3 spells CASSDGVWDTQYF. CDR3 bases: TGTGCCAGCAGTGATGGGGTCTGGGATACGCAGTATTTT.

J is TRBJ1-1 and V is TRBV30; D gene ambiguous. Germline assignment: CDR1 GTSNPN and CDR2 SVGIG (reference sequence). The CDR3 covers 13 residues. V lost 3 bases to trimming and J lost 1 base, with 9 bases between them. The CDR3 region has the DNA TGTGCCTGGAGAAGGACCCGGAACACTGAAGCTTTCTTT. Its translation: CAWRRTRNTEAFF.

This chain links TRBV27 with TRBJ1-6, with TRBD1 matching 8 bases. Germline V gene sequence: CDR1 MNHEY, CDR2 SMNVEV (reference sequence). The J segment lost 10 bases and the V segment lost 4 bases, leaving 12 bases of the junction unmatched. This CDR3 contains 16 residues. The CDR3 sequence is CASSSGQARVGSPLHF. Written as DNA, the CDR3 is TGTGCCAGCAGTTCGGGACAGGCTAGAGTAGGATCACCCCTCCACTTT.

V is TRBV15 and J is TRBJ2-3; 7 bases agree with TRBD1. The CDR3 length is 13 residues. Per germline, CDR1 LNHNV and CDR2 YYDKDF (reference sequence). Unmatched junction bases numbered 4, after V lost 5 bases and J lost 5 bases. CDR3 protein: CATSRGGVDTQYF. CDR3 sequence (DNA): TGTGCCACCAGCCGAGGGGGCGTAGATACGCAGTATTTT.

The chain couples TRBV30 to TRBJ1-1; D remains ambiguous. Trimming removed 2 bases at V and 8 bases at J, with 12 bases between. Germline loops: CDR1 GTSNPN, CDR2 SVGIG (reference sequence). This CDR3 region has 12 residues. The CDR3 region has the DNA TGTGCCTGGAGTTTAGGGCAGAGAGAAGCTTTCTTT. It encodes CAWSLGQREAFF.

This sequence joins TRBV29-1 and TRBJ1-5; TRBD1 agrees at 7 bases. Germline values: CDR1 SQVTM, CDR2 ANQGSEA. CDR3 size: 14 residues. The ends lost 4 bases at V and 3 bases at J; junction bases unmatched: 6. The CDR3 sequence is CSVVEGQLNQPQHF. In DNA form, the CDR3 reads TGCAGCGTTGTCGAGGGACAGCTCAATCAGCCCCAGCATTTT.

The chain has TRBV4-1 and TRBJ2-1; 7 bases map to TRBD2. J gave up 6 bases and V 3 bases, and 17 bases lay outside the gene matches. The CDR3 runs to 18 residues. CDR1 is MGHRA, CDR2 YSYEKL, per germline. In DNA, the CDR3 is TGCGCCAGCAGCCACCTTGATATGGGACTAAGTTTACGCAATGAGCAGTTCTTC. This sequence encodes CASSHLDMGLSLRNEQFF.

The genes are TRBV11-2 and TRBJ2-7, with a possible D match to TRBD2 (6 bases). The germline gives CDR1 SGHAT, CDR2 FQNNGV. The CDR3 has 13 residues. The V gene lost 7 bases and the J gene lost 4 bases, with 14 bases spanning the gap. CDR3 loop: CASTPRAGYEQYV. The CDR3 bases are TGTGCCAGCACCCCTAGGGCGGGATACGAGCAGTACGTC.

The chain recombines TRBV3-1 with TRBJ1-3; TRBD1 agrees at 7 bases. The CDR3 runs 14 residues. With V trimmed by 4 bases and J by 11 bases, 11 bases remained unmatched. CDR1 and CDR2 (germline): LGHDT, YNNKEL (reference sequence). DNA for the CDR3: TGTGCCAGCAGCCCTTCCGACAGGGTCGGCGCCATATATTTT. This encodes CASSPSDRVGAIYF.

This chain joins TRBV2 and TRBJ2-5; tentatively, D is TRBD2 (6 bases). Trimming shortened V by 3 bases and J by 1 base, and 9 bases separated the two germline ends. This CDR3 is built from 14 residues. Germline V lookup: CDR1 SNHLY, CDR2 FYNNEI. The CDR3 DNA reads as TGTGCCAGCAGTGACGGGCGGGGCCAAGAGACCCAGTACTTC. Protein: CASSDGRGQETQYF. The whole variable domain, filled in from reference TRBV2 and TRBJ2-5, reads EPEVTQTPSHQVTQMGQEVILRCVPISNHLYFYWYRQILGQKVEFLVSFYNNEISEKSEIFDDQFSVERPDGSNFTLKIRSTKLEDSAMYFCASSDGRGQETQYFGPGTRLLVL.

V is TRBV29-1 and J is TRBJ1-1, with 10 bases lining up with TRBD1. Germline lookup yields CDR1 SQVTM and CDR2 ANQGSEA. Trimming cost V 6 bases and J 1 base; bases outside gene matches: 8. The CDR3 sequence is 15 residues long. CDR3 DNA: TGCAGCGTAACCCGGGACAGGGGCTCGAACACTGAAGCTTTCTTT. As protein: CSVTRDRGSNTEAFF.